This T cell receptor beta chain derives from a study of CD8+ T cells in alopecia areata. In the study overall: The SALT score measured affected scalp surface percentage in treated patients. The study's findings and limits: Whereas mice showed it more clearly, TCR sharing across patients was murkier, possibly because of HLA.

On this clone: Its specificity is not known.

Treatment specified: oral pan-JAK inhibitor, 5-10 mg twice daily. Sequencing templates came from extracted RNA that was reverse transcribed into cDNA. Clones were sequenced by immunoSEQ multiplex PCR, and TCRdb holds only the in-frame ones, with some missing. The sample includes 90,000 to 100,000 clones, around 55% of them seen just once. Germline CDR1 is SEHNR and CDR2 is FQNEAQ (reference sequence). V was pared by 5 bases and J by 8 bases, with 6 bases of the junction left unmatched. This CDR3 is 13 amino acids long. This chain links TRBV7-9 with TRBJ2-1, with 7 bases fitting TRBD1. The sequences come from CD8+ T cells sorted from blood, collected at week 4, from a patient treated with tofacitinib. This clonotype originated in a human donor with alopecia areata. As DNA, the CDR3 is TGTGCCAGCAGCAAACAGGGGAGCGATGAGCAGTTCTTC. This gives the protein CASSKQGSDEQFF.